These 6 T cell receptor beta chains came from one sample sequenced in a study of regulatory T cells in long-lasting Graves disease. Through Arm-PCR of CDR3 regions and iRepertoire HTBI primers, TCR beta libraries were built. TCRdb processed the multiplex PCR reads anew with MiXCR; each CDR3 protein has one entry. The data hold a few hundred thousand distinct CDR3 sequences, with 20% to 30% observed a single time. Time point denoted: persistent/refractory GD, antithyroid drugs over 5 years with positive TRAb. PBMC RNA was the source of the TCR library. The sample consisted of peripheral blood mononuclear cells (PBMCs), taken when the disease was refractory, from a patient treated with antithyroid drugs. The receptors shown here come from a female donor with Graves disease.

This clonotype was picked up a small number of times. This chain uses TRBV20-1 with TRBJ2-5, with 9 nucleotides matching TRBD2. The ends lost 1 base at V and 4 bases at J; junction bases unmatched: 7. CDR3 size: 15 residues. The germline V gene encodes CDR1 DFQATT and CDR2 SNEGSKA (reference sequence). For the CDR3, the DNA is TGCAGTGCTAGAGCGCCGGGACTAGCTGGAGAGACCCAGTACTTC. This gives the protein CSARAPGLAGETQYF.

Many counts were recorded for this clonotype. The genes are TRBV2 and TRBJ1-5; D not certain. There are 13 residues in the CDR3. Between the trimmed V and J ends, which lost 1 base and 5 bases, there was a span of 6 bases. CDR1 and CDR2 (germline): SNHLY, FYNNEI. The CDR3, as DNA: TGTGCCAGCAGTGAAGAATACGATCAGCCCCAGCATTTT. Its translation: CASSEEYDQPQHF.

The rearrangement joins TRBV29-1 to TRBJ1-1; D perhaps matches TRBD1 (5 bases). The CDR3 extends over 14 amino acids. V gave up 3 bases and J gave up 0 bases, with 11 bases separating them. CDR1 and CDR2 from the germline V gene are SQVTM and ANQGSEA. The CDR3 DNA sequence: TGCAGCGTTGAGAGGGACTGGGTGAACACTGAAGCTTTCTTT. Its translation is CSVERDWVNTEAFF.

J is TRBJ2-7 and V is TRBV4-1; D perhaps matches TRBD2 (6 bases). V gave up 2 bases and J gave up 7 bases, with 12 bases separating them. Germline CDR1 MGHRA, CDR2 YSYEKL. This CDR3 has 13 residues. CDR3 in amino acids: CASSQFVGGEQYF. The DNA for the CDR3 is TGCGCCAGCAGCCAATTTGTGGGAGGTGAGCAGTACTTC.

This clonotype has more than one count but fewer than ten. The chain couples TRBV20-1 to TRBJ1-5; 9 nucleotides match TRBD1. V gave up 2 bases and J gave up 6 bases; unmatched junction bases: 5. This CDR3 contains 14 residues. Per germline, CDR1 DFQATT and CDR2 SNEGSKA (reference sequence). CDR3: CSARPGTGSQPQHF. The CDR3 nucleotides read TGCAGTGCTAGACCCGGGACAGGGAGTCAGCCCCAGCATTTT.

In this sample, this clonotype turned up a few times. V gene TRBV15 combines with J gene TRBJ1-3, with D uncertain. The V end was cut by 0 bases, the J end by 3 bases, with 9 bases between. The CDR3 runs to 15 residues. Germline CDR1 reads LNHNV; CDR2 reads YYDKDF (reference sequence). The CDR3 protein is CATSRDLGLGNTIYF. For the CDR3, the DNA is TGTGCCACCAGCAGAGATCTAGGGCTTGGAAACACCATATATTTT.